What follows is one TCR beta chain and its context. What it binds is not known. Assay: immunoSEQ multiplex PCR; the TCRdb copy retains only in-frame clones and omits some. The data show more than 85,000 clones, with around 90% seen just once and about 1.5% held by the top ten. This entry is derived from a study of OX40 agonist ivuxolimab in advanced cancers. Study-wide context: In this cohort, patients received ivuxolimab, an agonistic anti-OX40 (CD134) antibody.

Study-wide results and caveats: There were, on average, more expanded clones in CD8+ T cells than in CD4+.

This CDR3 region has 15 residues. V shed 4 bases, J shed 2 bases, and the junction held 7 bases outside the gene matches. CDR1 is MNHEY, CDR2 SMNVEV, per germline (reference sequence). This sequence joins TRBV27 and TRBJ1-2, with TRBD1 identical over 7 bases. This material consisted of CD4+ or CD8+ T cells sorted from blood, taken in a trial of the OX40 agonist ivuxolimab. The TCR sequence derives from an adult with an advanced solid tumor such as melanoma, head and neck, liver or kidney cancer. The CDR3 region is CASSSYRGPNYGYTF. CDR3 in DNA: TGTGCCAGCAGTTCATACAGGGGACCAAACTATGGCTACACCTTC.